The 32 T cell receptor beta chains presented below share a single source sample, sequenced in a study of cytomegalovirus exposure and HLA in healthy donors. PCR employed 60 Vbeta and 13 Jbeta primers. TCRdb's copy holds only in-frame clones and misses some; the assay was immunoSEQ multiplex PCR. The data show about 150,000 clones, 84% seen once. The sample consisted of PBMCs. These receptors originate from a girl aged 5-17 years in good health and CMV-seropositive.

V usage is TRBV6-5 and J usage is TRBJ2-5; D perhaps matches TRBD2 (7 bases). CDR1 and CDR2 from the germline V gene are MNHEY and SVGAGI. This CDR3 has 16 residues. V lost 4 bases and J lost 0, with 15 bases in between. The CDR3 coding sequence is TGTGCCAGCAGTTGGGGCGGGGGCCTGTACCAAGAGACCCAGTACTTC. It encodes CASSWGGGLYQETQYF.

The rearrangement links TRBV2 to TRBJ2-7; a possible D gene is TRBD2 (6 bases). Trimming stripped 7 bases from V and 0 bases from J, with 16 bases between. Germline lookup yields CDR1 SNHLY and CDR2 FYNNEI. The CDR3 length is 15 residues. This CDR3 is CASTQQGGHSYEQYF. The CDR3 nucleotides read TGTGCCAGCACCCAACAAGGAGGGCACTCCTACGAGCAGTACTTC. Complete variable domain (other parts from reference TRBV2 and TRBJ2-7): EPEVTQTPSHQVTQMGQEVILRCVPISNHLYFYWYRQILGQKVEFLVSFYNNEISEKSEIFDDQFSVERPDGSNFTLKIRSTKLEDSAMYFCASTQQGGHSYEQYFGPGTRLTVT.

This chain joins TRBV7-9 and TRBJ2-2; 7 bases are a match to TRBD1. The CDR3 has 14 residues. Germline loops: CDR1 SEHNR, CDR2 FQNEAQ (reference sequence). V was pared by 5 bases and J by 6 bases, with 6 bases of the junction left unmatched. The CDR3 loop reads CASSRPDRAGELFF. CDR3 nucleotide sequence: TGTGCCAGCAGCCGCCCTGACAGGGCCGGGGAGCTGTTTTTT.

This clone turned up a few times. V is TRBV15 and J is TRBJ2-1; D gene uncertain. Germline CDR1 and CDR2: LNHNV and YYDKDF (reference sequence). This CDR3 spans 15 amino acids. V gave up 1 base and J gave up 1 base, with 8 bases separating them. CDR3 coding DNA: TGTGCCACCAGCAGAGGAATCAGTTCCTACAATGAGCAGTTCTTC. Translated: CATSRGISSYNEQFF.

This clone was recorded only once. V usage is TRBV19 and J usage is TRBJ1-5; 8 nucleotides agree with TRBD1. The CDR3 extends over 15 amino acids. The V segment lost 6 bases and the J segment 2 bases; nucleotides outside the gene matches: 6. Germline CDR1 and CDR2: LNHDA and SQIVND (reference sequence). CDR3 in DNA: TGTGCCAGTAGCATCGGGACAGGACGCAATCAGCCCCAGCATTTT. It yields the protein CASSIGTGRNQPQHF.

A remark on this clone: Mismatch with germline at one junction end may stem from a read error. The chain is built from TRBV5-1 and TRBJ2-5; perhaps TRBD2 as D (6 bases). Germline lookup yields CDR1 SGHRS and CDR2 YFSETQ. The CDR3 loop spans 16 amino acids. The CDR3 nucleotides are TGCGCCAGCAGCAGACTCGGGGGAGCGGGCGGAGAGGCCCAGTACTTC. It translates to CASSRLGGAGGEAQYF.

The CDR3 region has the DNA TGCGCCAGCAACCACAGGGGAACTGAAGCTTTCTTT. This sequence encodes CASNHRGTEAFF. The rearrangement links TRBV10-1 to TRBJ1-1, with 7 bases lining up with TRBD1. CDR3 length: 12 residues. Germline V gene sequence: CDR1 WNHNN, CDR2 SYGVQD (reference sequence). The junction had 4 bases not matched to a gene; V was cut back by 7 bases and J by 5 bases.

This chain joins TRBV29-1 and TRBJ2-5; 8 nucleotides match TRBD2. Germline loops: CDR1 SQVTM, CDR2 ANQGSEA. V shed 5 bases and J 2 bases; nucleotides not matched to a gene: 4. This CDR3 has 13 residues. The CDR3 here is CSVPRGGQETQYF. CDR3 coding DNA: TGCAGCGTTCCCCGGGGGGGTCAAGAGACCCAGTACTTC. The full variable domain, rest sourced from reference TRBV29-1 and TRBJ2-5, is SAVISQKPSRDICQRGTSLTIQCQVDSQVTMMFWYRQQPGQSLTLIATANQGSEATYESGFVIDKFPISRPNLTFSTLTVSNMSPEDSSIYLCSVPRGGQETQYFGPGTRLLVL.

The chain has TRBV19 and TRBJ1-1; the match to TRBD1 covers 9 bases. This CDR3 contains 15 residues. Unmatched junction bases numbered 4, after V lost 4 bases and J lost 1 base. Germline lookup yields CDR1 LNHDA and CDR2 SQIVND (reference sequence). The CDR3: CASSRGGQGNTEAFF. CDR3 nucleotide sequence: TGTGCCAGTAGTAGGGGGGGACAGGGGAACACTGAAGCTTTCTTT.

The chain carries TRBV6-1 and TRBJ1-3; 7 bases line up with TRBD1. Germline V CDR1 and CDR2: MNHNS, SASEGT. The V segment lost 6 bases and the J segment 5 bases; nucleotides outside the gene matches: 7. The CDR3 covers 14 residues. The CDR3 region is CASSQDRNRNTIYF. The DNA for the CDR3 is TGTGCCAGCAGCCAGGACAGGAACCGAAACACCATATATTTT.

The rearrangement uses TRBV2 and TRBJ2-3; a possible D gene is TRBD2 (6 bases). The length of the CDR3 is 14 residues. V lost 7 bases to trimming and J lost 0 bases, with 11 bases between them. The germline gives CDR1 SNHLY, CDR2 FYNNEI. CDR3 nucleotides: TGTGCCAGCAAAGGCGGGGTTAGCACAGATACGCAGTATTTT. Translated: CASKGGVSTDTQYF.

V and J are TRBV5-1 and TRBJ1-3; 8 bases line up with TRBD1. Germline V CDR1 and CDR2: SGHRS, YFSETQ. V lost 3 bases and J lost 3; bases outside the gene matches: 8. This CDR3 spans 16 amino acids. The CDR3 reads CASSWMTGDNGNTIYF. The DNA of the CDR3 is TGCGCCAGCAGCTGGATGACAGGGGATAATGGAAACACCATATATTTT.

The V gene is TRBV28, the J gene TRBJ2-1, with D uncertain. Per the germline V gene, CDR1 is MDHEN and CDR2 is SYDVKM. V was cut by 3 bases and J by 4 bases, with 10 bases left in between. The CDR3 length is 14 residues. The CDR3 DNA is TGTGCCAGCAGTTTGATTGGTAGTTACAATGAGCAGTTCTTC. Its translation: CASSLIGSYNEQFF.

The V and J genes are TRBV19 and TRBJ1-1; TRBD1 matches at 8 bases. The CDR3 spans 13 residues. After removal of 4 bases from V and 4 bases from J, the junction contained 2 bases not matched to a gene. Germline V lookup: CDR1 LNHDA, CDR2 SQIVND (reference sequence). CDR3 amino acids: CASSTGTGTEAFF. The CDR3 DNA reads TGTGCCAGTAGTACTGGGACAGGCACTGAAGCTTTCTTT.

V is TRBV28 and J is TRBJ1-1, with a tentative D call TRBD1 (5 bases). The CDR3 length is 16 residues. Per the germline V gene, CDR1 is MDHEN and CDR2 is SYDVKM. V shed 6 bases and J shed 0 bases, with 17 bases lying between them. CDR3 sequence reads: CASRLLTDIMNTEAFF. The CDR3, as DNA: TGTGCCAGCAGACTCCTGACAGATATTATGAACACTGAAGCTTTCTTT.

This clone occurred once. Different DNA sequences within this sample yield the same CDR3. The rearrangement uses TRBV7-3 and TRBJ1-6; 9 bases align to TRBD1. This CDR3 comprises 14 residues. V shed 5 bases and J 9 bases; nucleotides not matched to a gene: 5. The germline gives CDR1 SGHTA, CDR2 FQGTGA. CDR3 DNA: TGTGCCAGCAGCCTACAGGGGGCAGGTTCACCCCTCCACTTT. It is translated as CASSLQGAGSPLHF.

The genes are TRBV11-3 and TRBJ2-7; TRBD1 matches at 9 bases. The ends lost 1 base at V and 1 base at J; junction bases unmatched: 5. The CDR3 consists of 16 residues. Germline loops: CDR1 SGHNT, CDR2 YENEEA. This chain's CDR3 is CASSLGWDRASYEQYF. DNA for the CDR3: TGTGCCAGCAGCTTAGGGTGGGACAGGGCGTCCTACGAGCAGTACTTC.

The chain links TRBV19 to TRBJ1-6, with a tentative D call TRBD1 (6 bases). The CDR3 has 15 amino acids. Germline assignment: CDR1 LNHDA and CDR2 SQIVND (reference sequence). With 2 bases removed from V and 2 bases from J, the gap between germline ends came to 7 bases. The CDR3 sequence: CASSISGAYNSPLHF. Written as DNA, the CDR3 is TGTGCCAGTAGTATATCAGGGGCCTATAATTCACCCCTCCACTTT.

This chain links TRBV10-2 with TRBJ2-2; D gene uncertain. The CDR3 covers 14 residues. Germline CDR1 and CDR2: WSHSY and SAAADI. In DNA form, the CDR3 reads TGCGCTTCGCTTCAGAGGTCGAACACCGGGGAGCTGTTTTTT. It codes for CASLQRSNTGELFF.

Only a few counts were recorded for this clone. This rearrangement joins TRBV7-2 to TRBJ1-5, with 10 bases fitting TRBD1. Germline-derived CDR1 and CDR2 are SGHTA and FQGNSA. V was clipped by 4 bases and J by 9 bases; unmatched bases: 9. There are 15 residues in the CDR3. This CDR3 reads CASSSDRGPLLPQHF. CDR3 DNA: TGTGCCAGCAGCTCCGACAGGGGGCCTCTCCTGCCCCAGCATTTT.

The chain joins TRBV27 to TRBJ2-5, with TRBD2 matching over 7 bases. Germline V lookup: CDR1 MNHEY, CDR2 SMNVEV (reference sequence). This CDR3 comprises 14 residues. J gave up 5 bases and V 3 bases, and 6 bases lay outside the gene matches. This CDR3 is CASSFRQGGETQYF. The DNA for the CDR3 is TGTGCCAGCAGTTTTCGGCAGGGAGGGGAGACCCAGTACTTC.

The chain carries TRBV27 and TRBJ2-2; D unclear. CDR1 is MNHEY, CDR2 SMNVEV, per germline (reference sequence). CDR3 size: 12 residues. V lost 5 bases to trimming and J lost 1 base, with 2 bases between them. The CDR3 DNA reads as TGTGCCAGCAGTCTGAACACCGGGGAGCTGTTTTTT. Translating it yields CASSLNTGELFF.

For the CDR3, the DNA is TGTGCCAGTAGTATTCAGGGTCATCAGCCCCAGCATTTT. It is translated as CASSIQGHQPQHF. The V gene is TRBV19, the J gene TRBJ1-5; tentatively, D is TRBD1 (5 bases). Germline-derived CDR1 and CDR2 are LNHDA and SQIVND (reference sequence). V gave up 3 bases and J gave up 5 bases, with 8 bases separating them. CDR3 length equals 13 residues.

In regard to this clone: Additional DNA sequences in this sample encode the identical CDR3. This rearrangement joins TRBV18 to TRBJ1-5, with 9 bases lining up with TRBD1. The CDR3 is made up of 15 amino acids. V gave up 3 bases and J gave up 2 bases; unmatched junction bases: 2. From germline, CDR1 is KGHSH and CDR2 LQKENI. The CDR3 protein is CASSPDRGGNQPQHF. The CDR3 nucleotides read TGTGCCAGCTCACCGGACAGGGGCGGCAATCAGCCCCAGCATTTT.

J is TRBJ1-2 and V is TRBV5-6; 9 bases align to TRBD1. After removal of 3 bases from V and 7 bases from J, the junction contained 1 base not matched to a gene. The CDR3 extends over 12 amino acids. Germline assignment: CDR1 SGHDT and CDR2 YYEEEE. The CDR3 protein is CASSWGQGGYTF. CDR3 nucleotides: TGTGCCAGCAGCTGGGGACAGGGTGGCTACACCTTC.

This chain connects TRBV30 to TRBJ2-5; a possible D gene is TRBD2 (5 bases). The germline V gene has CDR1 GTSNPN and CDR2 SVGIG (reference sequence). Trimming shortened V by 0 bases and J by 3 bases, and 11 bases separated the two germline ends. The CDR3 extends over 14 amino acids. CDR3: CAWSVGGLEETQYF. The CDR3 DNA is TGTGCCTGGAGTGTAGGAGGACTGGAAGAGACCCAGTACTTC.

The CDR3 bases are TGTGCCAGCAGCCTAAAGGGCCGGGACAGCAGCTCCTACGAGCAGTACTTC. The encoded protein is CASSLKGRDSSSYEQYF. This chain connects TRBV4-2 to TRBJ2-7; 7 bases align to TRBD1. J gave up 0 bases and V 4 bases, and 12 bases lay outside the gene matches. The CDR3 is 17 residues long. Germline V gene lookup returns CDR1 LGHNA and CDR2 YNFKEQ.

The genes are TRBV6-5 and TRBJ1-1; D is unclear. CDR3 length: 14 residues. CDR1 is MNHEY, CDR2 SVGAGI, per germline. V was pared by 6 bases and J by 0 bases, with 11 bases between. CDR3 coding DNA: TGTGCCAGCAGCCGGAGATACTTGAACACTGAAGCTTTCTTT. Its protein is CASSRRYLNTEAFF.

The chain is built from TRBV11-2 and TRBJ2-5; TRBD1 might be the D (5 bases). The CDR3 runs to 16 residues. The germline V gene has CDR1 SGHAT and CDR2 FQNNGV. Trimming left V 4 bases short and J 4 bases short, with 19 bases between. The CDR3 sequence: CASSWLKGQTPETQYF. The CDR3, as DNA: TGTGCCAGCAGCTGGTTGAAAGGACAAACCCCAGAGACCCAGTACTTC.

The chain uses TRBV9 and TRBJ2-7, with 8 positions matching TRBD1. The ends lost 0 bases at V and 6 bases at J; junction bases unmatched: 5. Looked up from germline, CDR1 is SGDLS and CDR2 is YYNGEE. There are 14 residues in the CDR3. The CDR3 nucleotides read TGTGCCAGCAGCGTAGGGGACAGGTTCAGCGAGCAGTACTTC. Protein product: CASSVGDRFSEQYF.

This clone turned up a few times. This chain joins TRBV5-1 and TRBJ2-6, with D possibly being TRBD1 (5 bases). The germline gives CDR1 SGHRS, CDR2 YFSETQ. The CDR3 covers 16 residues. Trimming took 4 bases from V and 0 from J, leaving 11 bases between them. The CDR3 loop reads CASSHYDSSGANVLTF. In DNA, the CDR3 is TGCGCCAGCAGCCATTACGACAGCTCTGGGGCCAACGTCCTGACTTTC.

The chain recombines TRBV7-3 with TRBJ2-2, with D hard to call. Trimming took off 0 bases at V and 2 bases at J, with 4 bases between the two ends. Looked up from germline, CDR1 is SGHTA and CDR2 is FQGTGA. The CDR3 totals 14 residues. The CDR3 region has the DNA TGTGCCAGCAGCTTAACGGCCAACACCGGGGAGCTGTTTTTT. Its protein product is CASSLTANTGELFF.